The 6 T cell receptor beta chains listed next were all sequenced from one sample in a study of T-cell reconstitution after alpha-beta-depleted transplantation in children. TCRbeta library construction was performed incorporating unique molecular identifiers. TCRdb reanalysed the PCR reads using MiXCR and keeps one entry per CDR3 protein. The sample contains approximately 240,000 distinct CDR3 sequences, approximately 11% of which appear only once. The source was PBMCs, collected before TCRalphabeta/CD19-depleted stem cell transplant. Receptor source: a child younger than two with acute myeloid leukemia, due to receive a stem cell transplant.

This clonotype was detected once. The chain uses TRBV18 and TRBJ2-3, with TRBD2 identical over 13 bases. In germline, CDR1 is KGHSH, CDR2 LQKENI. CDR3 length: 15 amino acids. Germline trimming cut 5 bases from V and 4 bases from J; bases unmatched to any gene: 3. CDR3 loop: CASSVGLAGSDTQYF. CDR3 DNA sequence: TGTGCCAGCTCAGTGGGACTAGCGGGATCAGATACGCAGTATTTT.

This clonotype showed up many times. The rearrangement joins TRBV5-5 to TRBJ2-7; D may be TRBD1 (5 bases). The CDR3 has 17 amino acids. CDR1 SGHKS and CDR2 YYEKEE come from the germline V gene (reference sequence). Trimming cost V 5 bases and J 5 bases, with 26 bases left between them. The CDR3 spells CASSPDGHLVSMDEQYF. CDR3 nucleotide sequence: TGTGCCAGCAGTCCTGACGGACACCTAGTGAGTATGGACGAGCAGTACTTC.

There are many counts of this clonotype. The DNA of the CDR3 is TGTGCCAGCAGCGGCAGGCAACCTCGGCGCATAGGGAACACTGAAGCTTTCTTT. It codes for CASSGRQPRRIGNTEAFF. The chain recombines TRBV3-1 with TRBJ1-1, with D unresolved. Germline values: CDR1 LGHDT, CDR2 YNNKEL (reference sequence). The CDR3 is made up of 18 amino acids. The V end lost 5 bases, the J end lost 1 base, and 23 bases lay between the germline ends.

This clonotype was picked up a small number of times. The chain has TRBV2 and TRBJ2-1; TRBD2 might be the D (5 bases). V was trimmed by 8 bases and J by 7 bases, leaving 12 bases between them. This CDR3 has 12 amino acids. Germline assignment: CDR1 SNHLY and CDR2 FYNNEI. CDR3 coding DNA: TGTGCCAGCCTCCTTGAGGGAAATGAGCAGTTCTTC. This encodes CASLLEGNEQFF.

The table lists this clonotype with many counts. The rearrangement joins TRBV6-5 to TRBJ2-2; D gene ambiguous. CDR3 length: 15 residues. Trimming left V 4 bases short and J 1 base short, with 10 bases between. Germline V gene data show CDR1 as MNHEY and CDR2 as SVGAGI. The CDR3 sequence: CASSFEPRNTGELFF. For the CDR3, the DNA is TGTGCCAGCAGTTTTGAGCCACGGAACACCGGGGAGCTGTTTTTT.

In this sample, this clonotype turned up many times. CDR3 in amino acids: CASPSFAETQYF. The CDR3 coding sequence is TGTGCCAGCCCAAGTTTTGCAGAGACCCAGTACTTC. The J gene is TRBJ2-5, the V gene TRBV12-3 or TRBV12-4; D is undetermined. The V gene lost 8 bases and the J gene lost 4 bases, with 11 bases spanning the gap. The CDR3 has 12 residues.